A single sample gave rise to the 20 T cell receptor beta chains below, sequenced in a study of blood T cell repertoires in COVID-19. The assay was immunoSEQ multiplex PCR, and TCRdb's table has in-frame clones only and misses some. The sample yields 300,000 to 400,000 clones, about 88% seen once. The sequenced material came from peripheral blood. The receptors stem from a human donor in a cohort sampled during active COVID-19.

This chain joins TRBV19 and TRBJ2-3; possibly TRBD2 for D (5 bases). This CDR3 has 17 residues. The germline gives CDR1 LNHDA, CDR2 SQIVND (reference sequence). The V gene lost 3 bases and the J gene lost 4 bases, with 20 bases spanning the gap. The CDR3 region has the DNA TGTGCCAGTAGTATCCCAAACCGGGGAATGGGCGCAGATACGCAGTATTTT. Its translation: CASSIPNRGMGADTQYF.

The chain joins TRBV11-2 to TRBJ2-2; D is undetermined. The CDR3 totals 12 residues. Germline CDR1 SGHAT, CDR2 FQNNGV. V lost 4 bases and J lost 5, with 5 bases in between. CDR3 in DNA: TGTGCCAGCAGCTCCCAGACCGGGGAGCTGTTTTTT. Protein: CASSSQTGELFF.

The V call is TRBV10-2, the J call TRBJ1-2, with 9 bases matching TRBD1. The junction had 9 bases not matched to a gene; V was cut back by 7 bases and J by 6 bases. The CDR3 extends over 14 amino acids. CDR1 is WSHSY and CDR2 is SAAADI in the germline V gene. In DNA form, the CDR3 reads TGCGCCAGCAACCCGGACAGGGGCATAAATGGCTACACCTTC. Translated: CASNPDRGINGYTF.

V is TRBV4-1 and J is TRBJ2-1; D possibly corresponds to TRBD1 (6 bases). CDR3 size: 16 residues. Trimming shortened V by 4 bases and J by 8 bases, and 21 bases separated the two germline ends. Looked up from germline, CDR1 is MGHRA and CDR2 is YSYEKL. CDR3 nucleotides: TGCGCCAGCAGCCTCTACAACAGGGTCAGGAGAGATGAGCAGTTCTTC. Protein sequence: CASSLYNRVRRDEQFF.

The V and J genes are TRBV5-1 and TRBJ1-1; a weak D match, TRBD1 (6 bases). The CDR3 contains 15 residues. V was cut by 1 base and J by 4 bases, with 14 bases left in between. Germline CDR1 is SGHRS and CDR2 is YFSETQ. The CDR3 DNA is TGCGCCAGCAGCTTGTCTGGCAGGGGAGTCACTGAAGCTTTCTTT. Protein product: CASSLSGRGVTEAFF.

The J gene is TRBJ2-7, the V gene TRBV6-6, with TRBD1 matching over 9 bases. V dropped 6 bases and J dropped 3; count of bases not matched to a gene: 6. This CDR3 has 14 residues. Germline V gene lookup returns CDR1 MNHNY and CDR2 SVGAGI (reference sequence). CDR3 nucleotide sequence: TGTGCCAGCAGATATACAGGGGGCGACTACGAGCAGTACTTC. It yields the protein CASRYTGGDYEQYF.

Written as DNA, the CDR3 is TGTGCCAGCAGCCACCCGAGTACAGATACGCAGTATTTT. Translated: CASSHPSTDTQYF. This chain uses TRBV4-2 with TRBJ2-3; D not resolved. The CDR3 runs to 13 residues. The germline CDR1 and CDR2 sequences are LGHNA and YNFKEQ. The V gene lost 3 bases and the J gene lost 3 bases, with 7 bases spanning the gap.

V usage is TRBV12-3 or TRBV12-4 and J usage is TRBJ2-7; D gene ambiguous. The CDR3 totals 13 residues. Deletions cut 7 bases from V and 1 base from J, with 11 bases between. CDR3 region: CASTQRSSYEQYF. CDR3 coding DNA: TGTGCCAGCACCCAAAGGAGTTCCTACGAGCAGTACTTC.

V is TRBV29-1 and J is TRBJ2-7; 10 nucleotides line up with TRBD1. With V trimmed by 7 bases and J by 5 bases, 11 bases remained unmatched. The CDR3 contains 14 residues. The germline gives CDR1 SQVTM, CDR2 ANQGSEA. CDR3 sequence (DNA): TGCAGCGCCCTCAGAGGGACAGGGGCCGACGAGCAGTACTTC. Translated, it gives CSALRGTGADEQYF.

With regard to this clone: The same CDR3 arises from other DNA sequences in this sample as well. V usage is TRBV2 and J usage is TRBJ1-5, with TRBD1 identical over 8 bases. V shed 5 bases and J 2 bases; nucleotides not matched to a gene: 2. This CDR3 contains 14 residues. CDR1 and CDR2 from the germline V gene are SNHLY and FYNNEI. The CDR3 sequence: CASSLQGGNQPQHF. CDR3 nucleotide sequence: TGTGCCAGCAGTTTACAGGGGGGCAATCAGCCCCAGCATTTT.

V and J are TRBV19 and TRBJ1-1, with TRBD1 identical over 11 bases. CDR3 length: 16 amino acids. The V gene's germline CDR1 is LNHDA and CDR2 SQIVND (reference sequence). The V and J ends lost 3 bases and 6 bases, in that order; junction bases with no gene match: 9. CDR3 amino acids: CASSIPRDRGGAEAFF. CDR3 nucleotide sequence: TGTGCCAGTAGTATCCCCCGGGACAGGGGGGGGGCTGAAGCTTTCTTT.

This chain links TRBV7-9 with TRBJ1-2; the match to TRBD1 covers 7 bases. There are 15 residues in the CDR3. CDR1 is SEHNR, CDR2 FQNEAQ, per germline (reference sequence). J was trimmed by 2 bases and V by 2 bases; bases with no gene match: 5. CDR3 sequence (DNA): TGTGCCAGCAGCTTATCCGACAGGGAGAACTATGGCTACACCTTC. It is translated as CASSLSDRENYGYTF.

This clone was seen a single time. The V call is TRBV6-6, the J call TRBJ1-5, with 8 positions matching TRBD1. Germline CDR1 and CDR2: MNHNY and SVGAGI (reference sequence). Germline trimming cut 7 bases from V and 0 bases from J; bases unmatched to any gene: 5. The CDR3 contains 15 residues. In nucleotides, the CDR3 is TGTGCCAGCAAAGACAGGGGCGATAGCAATCAGCCCCAGCATTTT. It translates to CASKDRGDSNQPQHF.

This chain connects TRBV7-3 to TRBJ2-5, with 8 bases lining up with TRBD2. The CDR3 spans 14 residues. J was trimmed by 5 bases and V by 8 bases; bases with no gene match: 10. From germline, CDR1 is SGHTA and CDR2 FQGTGA. The CDR3 region is CASGRGGLVETQYF. As DNA, the CDR3 is TGTGCCAGCGGACGGGGGGGCCTTGTGGAGACCCAGTACTTC.

This clone was found once. The sample carries other DNA sequences with the same CDR3. V is TRBV5-1 and J is TRBJ2-3; 8 bases line up with TRBD2. CDR1 and CDR2 (germline): SGHRS, YFSETQ. The V and J ends lost 0 bases and 2 bases, in that order; junction bases with no gene match: 2. The CDR3 has 15 residues. The CDR3 DNA follows: TGCGCCAGCAGCTTGGAAGCGGGAGACACAGATACGCAGTATTTT. Protein: CASSLEAGDTDTQYF.

This clone has only a few counts. The chain joins TRBV19 to TRBJ2-5; D may be TRBD2 (5 bases). This CDR3 region has 14 residues. V gave up 3 bases and J gave up 4 bases, with 12 bases separating them. Germline values: CDR1 LNHDA, CDR2 SQIVND (reference sequence). CDR3 region: CASSITLVAETQYF. As DNA, the CDR3 is TGTGCCAGTAGTATCACACTAGTAGCAGAGACCCAGTACTTC.

This clone was detected once. Other nucleotide sequences in the sample specify the same CDR3. This CDR3 reads CASSTRQGGYEQYF. CDR3 coding DNA: TGTGCCAGTAGTACCCGACAGGGAGGCTACGAGCAGTACTTC. The chain carries TRBV19 and TRBJ2-7, with D perhaps matching TRBD1 (7 bases). Trimming removed 4 bases from V and 3 bases from J, with 13 bases in between. The CDR3 is made up of 14 amino acids. CDR1 is LNHDA, CDR2 SQIVND, per germline (reference sequence).

The chain links TRBV3-1 (or the pseudogene TRBV3-2) to TRBJ1-1, with 11 positions matching TRBD1. Germline CDR1 reads LGHDT; CDR2 reads YNNKEL (reference sequence). The CDR3 is 15 residues long. V lost 3 bases, J lost 3 bases, and 3 bases stayed unmatched. The CDR3 reads CASSHRDRGDTEAFF. The CDR3 DNA sequence: TGTGCCAGCAGCCACCGGGACAGGGGGGACACTGAAGCTTTCTTT.

Notes on this clone: In the same sample, other DNA sequences code for this CDR3. The chain combines TRBV28 with TRBJ2-7; 8 nucleotides agree with TRBD1. This CDR3 contains 12 residues. Germline V gene lookup returns CDR1 MDHEN and CDR2 SYDVKM. V shed 8 bases and J 1 base; nucleotides not matched to a gene: 1. CDR3 sequence: CASRTGSYEQYF. In DNA form, the CDR3 reads TGTGCCAGCCGGACAGGGTCCTACGAGCAGTACTTC.

The chain couples TRBV28 to TRBJ1-6, with 10 bases matching TRBD1. The CDR3 is 18 amino acids. V gave up 6 bases and J gave up 4 bases; unmatched junction bases: 12. Germline V CDR1 and CDR2: MDHEN, SYDVKM. The CDR3: CASRIPRTGGNYNSPLHF. DNA of the CDR3: TGTGCCAGCAGAATCCCTCGGACAGGGGGAAATTATAATTCACCCCTCCACTTT.